This is a list of T cell receptor beta chains from one sample in a study of shared T cell receptors in the human thymus. Produced via immunoSEQ multiplex PCR; TCRdb's table is partial and in-frame only. The table shows under 700,000 clones, with around 78% occurring only once. These data were also filed under a second study, of human thymus T cells.

Sequences were obtained from thymocytes. These receptors all come from a boy in the first two years of life with a congenital heart defect. Each CDR3 is given with its conserved first and last residue.

V gene: TRBV25-1
J gene: TRBJ1-1
CDR3 protein: CASSWEREGAGRTEAFF

V gene: TRBV6-1
J gene: TRBJ2-5
CDR3 protein: CASSGGSGGAETQYF

V gene: TRBV4-3
J gene: TRBJ2-2
CDR3 protein: CASSQVNGELFF

V gene: TRBV6-6
J gene: TRBJ2-1
CDR3 protein: CASTREGRGGNEQFF

V gene: TRBV4-2
J gene: TRBJ2-7
CDR3 protein: CASSGRTSGTTQRPYEQYF

V gene: TRBV7-2
J gene: TRBJ1-6
CDR3 protein: CASSLQTAGYNSPLHF

V gene: TRBV6-4
J gene: TRBJ1-1
CDR3 protein: CASSPTLNTEAFF

V gene: TRBV15
J gene: TRBJ1-5
CDR3 protein: CATSKEQGADQPQHF

V gene: TRBV15
J gene: TRBJ2-1
CDR3 protein: CATSREAARVYNEQFF

V gene: TRBV30
J gene: TRBJ1-4
CDR3 protein: CAWSVSGGRNEKLFF

V gene: TRBV11-2
J gene: TRBJ1-1
CDR3 protein: CASSLGRDRVNTEAFF

V gene: TRBV4-1
J gene: TRBJ2-2
CDR3 protein: CASSQDIVGGPWSGELFF

V gene: TRBV5-4
J gene: TRBJ2-1
CDR3 protein: CASSLYSPKIEQFF

V gene: TRBV4-1
J gene: TRBJ1-2
CDR3 protein: CASSQDRGRTF

V gene: TRBV15
J gene: TRBJ2-7
CDR3 protein: CATSGFRQGELYEQYF

V gene: TRBV27
J gene: TRBJ2-5
CDR3 protein: CASSSTGTGRAETQYF

V gene: TRBV4-3
J gene: TRBJ2-5
CDR3 protein: CASSQGVAGWIETQYF

V gene: TRBV4-1
J gene: TRBJ1-3
CDR3 protein: CASSQAGGQGSPVGSGNTIYF

V gene: TRBV7-9
J gene: TRBJ2-3
CDR3 protein: CASSMTGDGTDTQYF

V gene: TRBV27
J gene: TRBJ2-3
CDR3 protein: CASSRRGTDSTDTQYF

V gene: TRBV2
J gene: TRBJ2-3
CDR3 protein: CASRAPGFTGTDTQYF

V gene: TRBV18
J gene: TRBJ1-1
CDR3 protein: CASSPVGRNTEAFF

V gene: TRBV28
J gene: TRBJ2-7
CDR3 protein: CASSFQGYRQGGWEQYF